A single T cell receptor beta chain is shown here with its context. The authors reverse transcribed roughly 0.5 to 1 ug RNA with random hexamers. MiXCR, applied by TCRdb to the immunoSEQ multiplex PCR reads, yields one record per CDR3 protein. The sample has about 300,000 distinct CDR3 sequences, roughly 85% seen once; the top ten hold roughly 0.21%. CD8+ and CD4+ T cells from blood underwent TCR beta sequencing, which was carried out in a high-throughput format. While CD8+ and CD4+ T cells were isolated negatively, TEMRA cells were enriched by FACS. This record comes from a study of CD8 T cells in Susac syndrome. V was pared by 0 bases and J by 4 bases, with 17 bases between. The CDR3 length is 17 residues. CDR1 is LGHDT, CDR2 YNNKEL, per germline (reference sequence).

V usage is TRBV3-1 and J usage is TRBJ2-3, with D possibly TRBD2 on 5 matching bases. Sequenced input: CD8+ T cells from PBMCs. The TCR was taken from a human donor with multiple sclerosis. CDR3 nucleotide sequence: TGTGCCAGCAGCCAAGATGGAGCCGATTTGGGAGCAGATACGCAGTATTTT. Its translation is CASSQDGADLGADTQYF.